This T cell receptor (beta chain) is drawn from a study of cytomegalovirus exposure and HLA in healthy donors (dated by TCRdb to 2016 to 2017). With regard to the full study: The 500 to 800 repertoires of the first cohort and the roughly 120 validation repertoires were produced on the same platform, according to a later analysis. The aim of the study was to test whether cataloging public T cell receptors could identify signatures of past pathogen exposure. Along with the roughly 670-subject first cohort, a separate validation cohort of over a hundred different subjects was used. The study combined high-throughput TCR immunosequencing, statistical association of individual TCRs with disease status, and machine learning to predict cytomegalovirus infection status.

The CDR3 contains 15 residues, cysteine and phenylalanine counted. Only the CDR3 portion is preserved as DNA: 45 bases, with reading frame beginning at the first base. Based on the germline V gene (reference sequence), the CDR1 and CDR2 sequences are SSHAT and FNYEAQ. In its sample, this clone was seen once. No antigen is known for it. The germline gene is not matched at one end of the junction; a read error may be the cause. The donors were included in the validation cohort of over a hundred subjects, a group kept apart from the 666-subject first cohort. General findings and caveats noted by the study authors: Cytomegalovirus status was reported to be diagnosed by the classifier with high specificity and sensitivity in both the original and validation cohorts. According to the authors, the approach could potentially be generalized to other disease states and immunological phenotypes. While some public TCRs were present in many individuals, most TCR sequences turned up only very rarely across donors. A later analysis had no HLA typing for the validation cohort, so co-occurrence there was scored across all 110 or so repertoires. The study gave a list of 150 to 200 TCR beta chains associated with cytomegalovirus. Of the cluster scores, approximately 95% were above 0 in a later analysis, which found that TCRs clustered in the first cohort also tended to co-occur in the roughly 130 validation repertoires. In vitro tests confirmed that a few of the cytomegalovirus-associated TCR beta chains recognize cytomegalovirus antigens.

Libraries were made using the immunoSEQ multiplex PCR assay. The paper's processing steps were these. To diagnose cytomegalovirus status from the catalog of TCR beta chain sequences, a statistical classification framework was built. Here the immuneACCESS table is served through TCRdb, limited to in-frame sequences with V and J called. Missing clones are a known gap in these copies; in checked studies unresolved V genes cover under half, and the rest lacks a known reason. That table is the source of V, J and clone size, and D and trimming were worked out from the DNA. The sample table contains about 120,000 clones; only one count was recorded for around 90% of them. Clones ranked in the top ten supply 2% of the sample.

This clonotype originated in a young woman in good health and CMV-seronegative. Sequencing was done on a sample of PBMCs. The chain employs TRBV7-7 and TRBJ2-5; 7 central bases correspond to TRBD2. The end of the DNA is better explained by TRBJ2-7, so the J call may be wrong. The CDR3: CASSPLAIGGYEQYF. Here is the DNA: TGTGCTAGCAGCCCACTAGCGATAGGTGGCTACGAGCAGTACTTC.